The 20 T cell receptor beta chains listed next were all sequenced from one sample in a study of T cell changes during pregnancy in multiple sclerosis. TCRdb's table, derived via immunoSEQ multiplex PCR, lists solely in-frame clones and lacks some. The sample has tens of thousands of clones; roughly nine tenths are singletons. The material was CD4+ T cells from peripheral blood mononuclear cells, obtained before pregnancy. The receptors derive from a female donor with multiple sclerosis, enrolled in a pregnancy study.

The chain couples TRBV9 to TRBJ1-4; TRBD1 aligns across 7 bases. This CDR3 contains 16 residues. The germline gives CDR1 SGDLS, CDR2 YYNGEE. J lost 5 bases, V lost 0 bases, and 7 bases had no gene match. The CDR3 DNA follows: TGTGCCAGCAGCGTAGGCACCGGGACAGCAAATGAAAAACTGTTTTTT. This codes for CASSVGTGTANEKLFF.

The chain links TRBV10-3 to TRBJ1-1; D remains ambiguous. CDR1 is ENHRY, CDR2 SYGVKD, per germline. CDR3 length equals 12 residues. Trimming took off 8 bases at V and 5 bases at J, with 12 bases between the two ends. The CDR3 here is CAISQVGTEAFF. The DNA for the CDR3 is TGTGCCATCTCTCAGGTAGGAACTGAAGCTTTCTTT.

CDR3: CASSQGEGRAALQETQYF. The CDR3 nucleotides read TGTGCCAGCAGCCAAGGGGAGGGCCGTGCCGCCCTTCAAGAGACCCAGTACTTC. The chain links TRBV14 to TRBJ2-5; 7 nucleotides agree with TRBD2. With 1 base clipped from V and 2 bases from J, the junction kept 13 bases outside the gene matches. Looked up from germline, CDR1 is SGHDN and CDR2 is FVKESK. This CDR3 is built from 18 residues.

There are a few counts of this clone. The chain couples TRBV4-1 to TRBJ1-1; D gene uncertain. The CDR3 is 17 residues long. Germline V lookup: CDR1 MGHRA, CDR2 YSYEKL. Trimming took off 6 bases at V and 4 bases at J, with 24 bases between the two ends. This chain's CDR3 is CASSPLDIFSYGTEAFF. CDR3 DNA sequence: TGCGCCAGCAGTCCCCTCGATATTTTTTCATACGGCACTGAAGCTTTCTTT.

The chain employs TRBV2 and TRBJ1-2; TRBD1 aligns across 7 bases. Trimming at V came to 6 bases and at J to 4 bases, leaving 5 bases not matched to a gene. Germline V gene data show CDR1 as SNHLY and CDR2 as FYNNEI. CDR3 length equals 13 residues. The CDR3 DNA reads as TGTGCCAGCAGGGGACAGAAAATCTATGGCTACACCTTC. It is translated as CASRGQKIYGYTF.

The CDR3, as DNA: TGCGCCAGCAGCCCTATAGGAGGGAGGACAGATACGCAGTATTTT. Translation: CASSPIGGRTDTQYF. The J gene is TRBJ2-3, the V gene TRBV5-1, with a weak D call TRBD2 (6 bases). Trimming removed 4 bases at V and 3 bases at J, with 15 bases between. Per the germline V gene, CDR1 is SGHRS and CDR2 is YFSETQ. The CDR3 is 15 residues long.

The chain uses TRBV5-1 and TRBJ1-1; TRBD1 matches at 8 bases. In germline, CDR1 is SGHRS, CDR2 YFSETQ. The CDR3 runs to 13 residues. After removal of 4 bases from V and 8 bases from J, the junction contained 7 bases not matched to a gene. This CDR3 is CASSQTGGQEAFF. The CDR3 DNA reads TGCGCCAGCAGCCAAACAGGGGGACAAGAAGCTTTCTTT.

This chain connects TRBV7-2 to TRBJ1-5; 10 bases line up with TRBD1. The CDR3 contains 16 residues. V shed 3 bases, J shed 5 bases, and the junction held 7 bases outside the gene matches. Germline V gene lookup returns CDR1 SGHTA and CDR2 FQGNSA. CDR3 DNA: TGTGCCAGCAGCTTGGTGGGACAGGGGTGGTATCAGCCCCAGCATTTT. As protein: CASSLVGQGWYQPQHF.

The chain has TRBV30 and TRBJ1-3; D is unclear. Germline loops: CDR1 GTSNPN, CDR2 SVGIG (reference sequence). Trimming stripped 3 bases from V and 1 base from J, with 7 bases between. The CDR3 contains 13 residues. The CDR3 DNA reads TGTGCCTGGAGCGCGTTGTCTGGAAACACCATATATTTT. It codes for CAWSALSGNTIYF.

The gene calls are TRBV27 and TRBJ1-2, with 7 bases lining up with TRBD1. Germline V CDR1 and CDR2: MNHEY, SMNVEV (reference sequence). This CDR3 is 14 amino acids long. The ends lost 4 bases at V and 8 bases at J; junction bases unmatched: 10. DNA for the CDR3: TGTGCCAGCAGTTCGTTCTTGGACAGGCCGGGCTACACCTTC. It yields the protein CASSSFLDRPGYTF.

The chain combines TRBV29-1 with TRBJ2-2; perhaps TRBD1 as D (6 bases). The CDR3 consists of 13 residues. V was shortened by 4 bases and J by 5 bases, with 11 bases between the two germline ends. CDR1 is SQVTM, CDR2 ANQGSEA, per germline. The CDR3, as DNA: TGCAGCGTTGCGGACAGATCTACCGGGGAGCTGTTTTTT. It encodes CSVADRSTGELFF.

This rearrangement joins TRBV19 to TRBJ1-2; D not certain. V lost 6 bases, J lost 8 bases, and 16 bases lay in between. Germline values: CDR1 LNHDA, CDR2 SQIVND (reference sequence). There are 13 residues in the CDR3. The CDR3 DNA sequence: TGTGCCAGTAGGGTCGCGGGCCGATCGGGCTACACCTTC. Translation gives CASRVAGRSGYTF.

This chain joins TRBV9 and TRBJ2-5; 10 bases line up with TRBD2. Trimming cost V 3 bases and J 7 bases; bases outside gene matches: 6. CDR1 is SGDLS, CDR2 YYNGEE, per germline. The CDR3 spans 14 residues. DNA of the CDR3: TGTGCCAGCAGCGAATGGACTAGCGGCGTGACCCAGTACTTC. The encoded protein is CASSEWTSGVTQYF.

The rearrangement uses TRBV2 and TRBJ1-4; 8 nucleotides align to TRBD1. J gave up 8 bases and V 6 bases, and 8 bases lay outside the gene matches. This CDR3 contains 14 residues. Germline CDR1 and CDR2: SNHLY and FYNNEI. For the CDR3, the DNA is TGTGCCAGCAGCCCCGGCAGGGGGCGGGAAAAACTGTTTTTT. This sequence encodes CASSPGRGREKLFF. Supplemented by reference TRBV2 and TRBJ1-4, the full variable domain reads EPEVTQTPSHQVTQMGQEVILRCVPISNHLYFYWYRQILGQKVEFLVSFYNNEISEKSEIFDDQFSVERPDGSNFTLKIRSTKLEDSAMYFCASSPGRGREKLFFGSGTQLSVL.

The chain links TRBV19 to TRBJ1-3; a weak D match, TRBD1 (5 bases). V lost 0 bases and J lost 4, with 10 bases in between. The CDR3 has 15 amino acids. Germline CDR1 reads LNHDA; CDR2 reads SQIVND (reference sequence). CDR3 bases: TGTGCCAGTAGTATAGAGGGACTGTCCGGAAACACCATATATTTT. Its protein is CASSIEGLSGNTIYF. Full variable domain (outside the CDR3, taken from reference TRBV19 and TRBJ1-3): DGGITQSPKYLFRKEGQNVTLSCEQNLNHDAMYWYRQDPGQGLRLIYYSQIVNDFQKGDIAEGYSVSREKKESFPLTVTSAQKNPTAFYLCASSIEGLSGNTIYFGEGSWLTVV.

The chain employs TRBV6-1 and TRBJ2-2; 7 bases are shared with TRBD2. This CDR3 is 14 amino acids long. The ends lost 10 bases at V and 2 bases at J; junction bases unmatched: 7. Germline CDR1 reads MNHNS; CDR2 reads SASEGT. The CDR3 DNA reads TGTGCCATCGGGAGGACTACAAACACCGGGGAGCTGTTTTTT. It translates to CAIGRTTNTGELFF.

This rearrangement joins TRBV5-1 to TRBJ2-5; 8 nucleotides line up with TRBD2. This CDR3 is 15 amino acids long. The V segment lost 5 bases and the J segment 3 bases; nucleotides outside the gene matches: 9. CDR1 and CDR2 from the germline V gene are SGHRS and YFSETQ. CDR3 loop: CASRGLGFEEETQYF. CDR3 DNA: TGCGCCAGCAGGGGACTAGGCTTTGAGGAAGAGACCCAGTACTTC.

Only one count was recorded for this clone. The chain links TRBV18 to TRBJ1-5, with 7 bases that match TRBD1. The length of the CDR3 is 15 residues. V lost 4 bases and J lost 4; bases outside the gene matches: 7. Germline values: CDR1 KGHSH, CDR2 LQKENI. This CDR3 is CASSQLRDRNQPQHF. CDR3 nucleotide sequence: TGTGCCAGCTCACAGCTCCGGGACAGAAATCAGCCCCAGCATTTT.

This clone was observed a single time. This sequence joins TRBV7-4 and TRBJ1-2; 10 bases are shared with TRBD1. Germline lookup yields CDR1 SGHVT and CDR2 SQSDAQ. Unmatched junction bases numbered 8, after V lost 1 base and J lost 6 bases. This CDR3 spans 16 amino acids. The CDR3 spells CASSLVEDRGGDGYTF. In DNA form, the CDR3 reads TGTGCCAGCAGCTTAGTAGAGGACAGGGGGGGGGATGGCTACACCTTC.

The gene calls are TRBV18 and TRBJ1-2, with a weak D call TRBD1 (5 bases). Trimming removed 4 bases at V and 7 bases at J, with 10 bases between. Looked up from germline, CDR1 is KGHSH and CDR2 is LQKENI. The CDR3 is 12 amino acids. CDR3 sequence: CASSLDSLGYTF. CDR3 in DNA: TGTGCCAGCTCACTCGACAGCCTTGGCTACACCTTC.